Detailed here is one T cell receptor beta chain. Only in-frame clones appear in the TCRdb table, and some are missing; sequencing was by immunoSEQ multiplex PCR. The repertoire includes about 200,000 clones, more than 75% of them detected once, and less than 4.5% sits in the top ten. CDR3 size: 14 residues. The V and J ends lost 4 bases and 6 bases respectively, with 15 bases between them. Germline V gives CDR1 WNHNN, CDR2 SYGVQD (reference sequence). The data were obtained in a study of blood T cell repertoires in COVID-19. In the study overall: From T cells, B-cell-depleted T cells, or PBMCs came the material, which was cDNA or gDNA.

Sequencing input: peripheral blood. The chain employs TRBV10-1 and TRBJ1-1; no firm D call. The clonotype was recovered from a middle-aged man with acute or convalescent COVID-19. CDR3 in DNA: TGCGCCAGCAGTGCGGACGGGAGGGTGGCTGAAGCTTTCTTT. Its protein is CASSADGRVAEAFF.